The rows below give T cell receptor beta chains drawn from one sample of a study of cytomegalovirus exposure and HLA in healthy donors. The repertoire was sequenced with immunoSEQ multiplex PCR; TCRdb's copy has only in-frame clones and lacks some. The table has about 98,000 clones, about 83% seen once; the top ten hold roughly 3.7%. Sequencing used PBMCs. The receptors stem from a woman in her twenties or thirties in good health and CMV-seronegative. CDR3s include the opening cysteine and the closing phenylalanine or tryptophan. The order of the fields is J gene, D gene, V gene, clone size, CDR3 protein, CDR3 DNA. The D gene is left open where the match is weak. The size field is filled for only some rows; it gives once, few, many or a size class.

j_gene: TRBJ2-3
d_gene: .
v_gene: TRBV5-4
abundance: .
CDR3aa: CASSPFLRAGQGTDTQYF
CDR3nt: TGTGCCAGCAGCCCCTTCCTGAGAGCGGGCCAGGGAACAGATACGCAGTATTTT

j_gene: TRBJ1-3
d_gene: .
v_gene: TRBV9
abundance: .
CDR3aa: CASSVGGTGSGNTIYF
CDR3nt: TGTGCCAGCAGCGTAGGCGGAACAGGGTCGGGAAACACCATATATTTT

j_gene: TRBJ1-2
d_gene: .
v_gene: TRBV7-9
abundance: few
CDR3aa: CASSPSEKAQAYGYTF
CDR3nt: TGTGCCAGCAGCCCCTCCGAGAAAGCTCAAGCCTATGGCTACACCTTC

j_gene: TRBJ2-7
d_gene: TRBD1
v_gene: TRBV5-5
abundance: few
CDR3aa: CASSFRTGTSYEQYF
CDR3nt: TGTGCCAGCAGCTTTCGGACAGGGACTTCCTACGAGCAGTACTTC

j_gene: TRBJ1-1
d_gene: .
v_gene: TRBV7-3
abundance: .
CDR3aa: CASSLTPGGAQTEAFF
CDR3nt: TGTGCCAGCAGCTTAACCCCCGGGGGGGCGCAGACTGAAGCTTTCTTT

j_gene: TRBJ1-2
d_gene: TRBD1
v_gene: TRBV5-4
abundance: once
CDR3aa: CASRPRDRGTYYGYTF
CDR3nt: TGTGCCAGCAGACCCCGGGACAGGGGAACTTACTATGGCTACACCTTC

j_gene: TRBJ1-1
d_gene: .
v_gene: TRBV10-3
abundance: .
CDR3aa: CAISEGDEAFF
CDR3nt: TGTGCCATCAGTGAAGGAGATGAAGCTTTCTTT

j_gene: TRBJ2-7
d_gene: .
v_gene: TRBV7-9
abundance: .
CDR3aa: CASSPPGPVSYEQYF
CDR3nt: TGTGCCAGCAGCCCCCCCGGTCCCGTCTCCTACGAGCAGTACTTC

j_gene: TRBJ1-2
d_gene: .
v_gene: TRBV5-1
abundance: few
CDR3aa: CASSLDRVGGYGYTF
CDR3nt: TGCGCCAGCAGCTTGGACAGGGTTGGCGGCTATGGCTACACCTTC

j_gene: TRBJ1-5
d_gene: TRBD1
v_gene: TRBV2
abundance: .
CDR3aa: CASQQGTSNQPQHF
CDR3nt: TGTGCCAGCCAACAGGGGACTAGCAATCAGCCCCAGCATTTT

j_gene: TRBJ2-7
d_gene: TRBD1
v_gene: TRBV10-3
abundance: .
CDR3aa: CAISGRDRREQYF
CDR3nt: TGTGCCATCAGCGGCCGGGACAGGCGCGAGCAGTACTTC

j_gene: TRBJ2-1
d_gene: .
v_gene: TRBV11-2
abundance: .
CDR3aa: CASSLGRDNEQFF
CDR3nt: TGTGCCAGCAGCTTAGGCCGAGACAATGAGCAGTTCTTC

j_gene: TRBJ2-1
d_gene: TRBD2
v_gene: TRBV7-6
abundance: .
CDR3aa: CASSGSATSGPNEQFF
CDR3nt: TGTGCCAGCAGCGGAAGTGCGACTAGCGGCCCCAATGAGCAGTTCTTC

j_gene: TRBJ1-2
d_gene: .
v_gene: TRBV18
abundance: few
CDR3aa: CASSTAGGGYTF
CDR3nt: TGTGCCAGCTCAACCGCGGGGGGTGGCTACACCTTC

j_gene: TRBJ1-2
d_gene: .
v_gene: TRBV10-3
abundance: .
CDR3aa: CAISELRDYTF
CDR3nt: TGTGCCATCAGTGAGTTAAGAGACTACACCTTC

j_gene: TRBJ2-7
d_gene: .
v_gene: TRBV27
abundance: .
CDR3aa: CASSFSGLYEQYF
CDR3nt: TGTGCCAGCAGTTTTTCCGGACTCTACGAGCAGTACTTC

j_gene: TRBJ2-7
d_gene: .
v_gene: TRBV5-1
abundance: .
CDR3aa: CASSLEPAYEQYF
CDR3nt: TGCGCCAGCAGCTTGGAACCGGCCTACGAGCAGTACTTC

j_gene: TRBJ1-2
d_gene: TRBD1
v_gene: TRBV6-5
abundance: .
CDR3aa: CASRGQGRGYTF
CDR3nt: TGTGCCAGTCGGGGACAGGGGAGAGGCTACACCTTC

j_gene: TRBJ2-2
d_gene: .
v_gene: TRBV25-1
abundance: .
CDR3aa: CASSEYQITGELFF
CDR3nt: TGTGCCAGCAGTGAATATCAGATCACCGGGGAGCTGTTTTTT

j_gene: TRBJ2-6
d_gene: TRBD2
v_gene: TRBV19
abundance: .
CDR3aa: CASSSPRGGSSGANVLTF
CDR3nt: TGTGCCAGTAGTAGCCCTCGGGGAGGGAGCTCTGGGGCCAACGTCCTGACTTTC

j_gene: TRBJ2-3
d_gene: .
v_gene: TRBV29-1
abundance: .
CDR3aa: CSVSRESDTQYF
CDR3nt: TGCAGCGTTTCTAGGGAGTCAGATACGCAGTATTTT

j_gene: TRBJ2-3
d_gene: TRBD1
v_gene: TRBV5-6
abundance: .
CDR3aa: CASSHGTVSTDTQYF
CDR3nt: TGTGCCAGCAGCCACGGGACAGTAAGCACAGATACGCAGTATTTT

j_gene: TRBJ1-5
d_gene: .
v_gene: TRBV18
abundance: .
CDR3aa: CASSPGAGVRNQPQHF
CDR3nt: TGTGCCAGCTCACCAGGGGCAGGGGTTCGTAATCAGCCCCAGCATTTT

j_gene: TRBJ2-5
d_gene: TRBD2
v_gene: TRBV9
abundance: .
CDR3aa: CASSPRLAGLQETQYF
CDR3nt: TGTGCCAGCAGCCCCAGACTAGCGGGGCTCCAAGAGACCCAGTACTTC

j_gene: TRBJ1-3
d_gene: TRBD1
v_gene: TRBV5-1
abundance: .
CDR3aa: CASSSGQATSGNTIYF
CDR3nt: TGCGCCAGCAGCTCCGGACAGGCCACCTCTGGAAACACCATATATTTT

j_gene: TRBJ2-3
d_gene: TRBD2
v_gene: TRBV28
abundance: once
CDR3aa: CASRDGGEETDTQYF
CDR3nt: TGTGCCAGCAGGGACGGGGGGGAAGAGACAGATACGCAGTATTTT

j_gene: TRBJ1-5
d_gene: .
v_gene: TRBV2
abundance: few
CDR3aa: CASSEGEDQPQHF
CDR3nt: TGTGCCAGCAGTGAAGGGGAGGATCAGCCCCAGCATTTT

j_gene: TRBJ1-2
d_gene: .
v_gene: TRBV20-1
abundance: .
CDR3aa: CSARQGRGYTF
CDR3nt: TGCAGTGCTAGACAGGGCCGCGGCTACACCTTC

j_gene: TRBJ2-5
d_gene: .
v_gene: TRBV13
abundance: .
CDR3aa: CASSRGRPQYF
CDR3nt: TGTGCCAGCAGCCGCGGTAGGCCCCAGTACTTC

j_gene: TRBJ2-5
d_gene: TRBD2
v_gene: TRBV2
abundance: .
CDR3aa: CASSATSAQETQYF
CDR3nt: TGTGCCAGCAGCGCGACTAGCGCTCAAGAGACCCAGTACTTC

j_gene: TRBJ2-2
d_gene: TRBD2
v_gene: TRBV2
abundance: .
CDR3aa: CASTEGRDGELFF
CDR3nt: TGTGCCAGCACCGAAGGGAGGGACGGGGAGCTGTTTTTT

j_gene: TRBJ1-1
d_gene: .
v_gene: TRBV28
abundance: .
CDR3aa: CASSSLSEAFF
CDR3nt: TGTGCCAGCAGTTCTCTTTCTGAAGCTTTCTTT

j_gene: TRBJ1-1
d_gene: TRBD1
v_gene: TRBV5-1
abundance: .
CDR3aa: CASSLGQGPGTEAFF
CDR3nt: TGCGCCAGCAGCTTGGGACAGGGCCCGGGAACTGAAGCTTTCTTT

j_gene: TRBJ1-1
d_gene: TRBD1
v_gene: TRBV2
abundance: few
CDR3aa: CASSDDRGPGEAFF
CDR3nt: TGTGCCAGCAGTGACGACAGGGGGCCGGGCGAAGCTTTCTTT

j_gene: TRBJ1-5
d_gene: .
v_gene: TRBV18
abundance: few
CDR3aa: CASSLTDNQPQHF
CDR3nt: TGTGCCAGCTCACTCACAGACAATCAGCCCCAGCATTTT

j_gene: TRBJ1-2
d_gene: TRBD1
v_gene: TRBV7-9
abundance: .
CDR3aa: CASSWRDRGLGYTF
CDR3nt: TGTGCCAGCAGCTGGCGGGACAGGGGGCTTGGCTACACCTTC

j_gene: TRBJ2-2
d_gene: .
v_gene: TRBV7-3
abundance: once
CDR3aa: CATGVGGELFF
CDR3nt: TGTGCCACGGGGGTCGGAGGGGAGCTGTTTTTT